Below, 17 T cell receptor beta chains from the same sample are listed, as sequenced in a study of cytomegalovirus exposure and HLA in healthy donors. In the PCR, 60 Vbeta and 13 Jbeta primers were used. The assay was immunoSEQ multiplex PCR, and TCRdb's table has in-frame clones only and misses some. The sample yields fewer than 120,000 clones, 75% to 90% seen once. Material: PBMCs. These receptors were obtained from a man aged 40-49 years in good health and CMV-seronegative.

This chain links TRBV6-5 with TRBJ2-7; perhaps TRBD1 as D (5 bases). Trimming shortened V by 6 bases and J by 0 bases, and 15 bases separated the two germline ends. CDR1 is MNHEY, CDR2 SVGAGI, per germline. This CDR3 is built from 15 residues. CDR3 sequence: CASRRGHPSSYEQYF. Here the CDR3 DNA reads TGTGCCAGCAGACGAGGACACCCGAGCTCCTACGAGCAGTACTTC.

This clone was counted only a few times. The J gene is TRBJ1-1, the V gene TRBV5-4; a weak D match, TRBD1 (5 bases). CDR3 size: 17 residues. Germline CDR1 is SGHNT and CDR2 is YYREEE (reference sequence). Deletions cut 0 bases from V and 0 bases from J, with 15 bases between. The CDR3 reads CASSLDMAWGMNTEAFF. The CDR3 DNA is TGTGCCAGCAGCTTGGACATGGCATGGGGCATGAACACTGAAGCTTTCTTT.

This clone was found once. The chain has TRBV6-6 and TRBJ1-5; a weak D match, TRBD1 (6 bases). Germline CDR1 is MNHNY and CDR2 is SVGAGI (reference sequence). CDR3 size: 14 residues. Trimming removed 7 bases from V and 4 bases from J, with 14 bases in between. The CDR3 nucleotides read TGTGCCAGCAACCAAGGACAGCGAAATCAGCCCCAGCATTTT. Encoded protein: CASNQGQRNQPQHF.

This rearrangement joins TRBV5-4 to TRBJ2-3; TRBD2 aligns across 15 bases. V lost 4 bases, J lost 1 base, and 4 bases stayed unmatched. Germline V CDR1 and CDR2: SGHNT, YYREEE (reference sequence). This CDR3 has 17 amino acids. In nucleotides, the CDR3 is TGTGCCAGCAGCCGGACTAGCGGGGGGGTCGGCACAGATACGCAGTATTTT. Protein sequence: CASSRTSGGVGTDTQYF.

This clone was found a few times. J is TRBJ2-1 and V is TRBV28; 8 bases are shared with TRBD2. Germline CDR1 and CDR2: MDHEN and SYDVKM. CDR3 length equals 16 residues. The junction had 10 bases not matched to a gene; V was cut back by 6 bases and J by 3 bases. Here the CDR3 reads CASSTTRGGIYNEQFF. Here the CDR3 DNA reads TGTGCCAGCAGCACTACCCGGGGGGGCATCTACAATGAGCAGTTCTTC.

V usage is TRBV6-4 and J usage is TRBJ1-1; the D is unclear. Trimming took off 6 bases at V and 4 bases at J, with 15 bases between the two ends. The V gene's germline CDR1 is MRHNA and CDR2 SNTAGT. The CDR3 contains 14 residues. The CDR3 sequence: CASRTTPAGTEAFF. The CDR3 DNA reads as TGTGCCAGCAGGACTACTCCTGCGGGCACTGAAGCTTTCTTT.

The chain carries TRBV7-2 and TRBJ2-7; 10 bases are a match to TRBD1. This CDR3 is built from 15 residues. J was trimmed by 0 bases and V by 5 bases; bases with no gene match: 4. Germline V gene data show CDR1 as SGHTA and CDR2 as FQGNSA. The CDR3 DNA reads as TGTGCCAGCAGCGAGGGACAGGGGTCCTCCTACGAGCAGTACTTC. Encoded protein: CASSEGQGSSYEQYF.

This rearrangement joins TRBV9 to TRBJ2-5; TRBD2 aligns across 12 bases. CDR1 is SGDLS and CDR2 is YYNGEE in the germline V gene. The CDR3 spans 15 residues. J lost 2 bases, V lost 3 bases, and 2 bases had no gene match. The CDR3 region has the DNA TGTGCCAGCAGCGCTGGACTAGCGGGACAAGAGACCCAGTACTTC. It yields the protein CASSAGLAGQETQYF.

The CDR3 loop reads CASSPQGQHTEAFF. For the CDR3, the DNA is TGCGCCAGCAGCCCTCAGGGGCAGCACACTGAAGCTTTCTTT. The chain uses TRBV5-1 and TRBJ1-1; D may be TRBD1 (6 bases). The CDR3 extends over 14 amino acids. V lost 4 bases to trimming and J lost 3 bases, with 13 bases between them. The V gene's germline CDR1 is SGHRS and CDR2 YFSETQ.

The V and J genes are TRBV6-1 and TRBJ1-5; D possibly corresponds to TRBD1 (6 bases). The germline V gene encodes CDR1 MNHNS and CDR2 SASEGT. Trimming stripped 4 bases from V and 1 base from J, with 11 bases between. CDR3 length equals 15 residues. This CDR3 reads CASSAVTGSNQPQHF. In nucleotides, the CDR3 is TGTGCCAGCAGTGCCGTTACAGGGAGCAATCAGCCCCAGCATTTT.

This chain links TRBV2 with TRBJ1-5, with D unclear. Germline V CDR1 and CDR2: SNHLY, FYNNEI. The germline V and J ends were trimmed by 9 bases and 2 bases, with 11 bases remaining between them. The CDR3 length is 13 residues. The CDR3 loop is CASLAEGNQPQHF. In DNA, the CDR3 is TGTGCCAGTTTAGCGGAGGGCAATCAGCCCCAGCATTTT.

The V and J genes are TRBV28 and TRBJ1-2, with 7 bases aligning to TRBD1. The CDR3 covers 15 residues. The V and J ends lost 6 bases and 8 bases, in that order; junction bases with no gene match: 15. The germline V gene encodes CDR1 MDHEN and CDR2 SYDVKM. CDR3 in DNA: TGTGCCAGCAGCTTTAACAGGGGCCATTCTAGGGGCTACACCTTC. Amino acids: CASSFNRGHSRGYTF.

This clone was seen once. This rearrangement joins TRBV7-2 to TRBJ1-1; D is unclear. Germline CDR1 and CDR2: SGHTA and FQGNSA. The germline V and J ends were trimmed by 3 bases and 10 bases, with 9 bases remaining between them. The CDR3 length is 11 residues. In nucleotides, the CDR3 is TGTGCCAGCAGCTTGAGGGATGTAGCTTTCTTT. Its translation is CASSLRDVAFF.

This clone was observed a few times. The chain couples TRBV9 to TRBJ2-7; 7 bases align to TRBD1. CDR1 is SGDLS, CDR2 YYNGEE, per germline. There are 14 residues in the CDR3. V gave up 3 bases and J gave up 0 bases; unmatched junction bases: 3. CDR3 region: CASSATGDSYEQYF. CDR3 DNA: TGTGCCAGCAGCGCCACAGGGGACTCCTACGAGCAGTACTTC.

V is TRBV7-6 and J is TRBJ1-2; the D gene is possibly TRBD1 (6 bases). V lost 1 base, J lost 7 bases, and 10 bases lay in between. The CDR3 runs 13 residues. CDR1 and CDR2 from the germline V gene are SGHVS and FNYEAQ. For the CDR3, the DNA is TGTGCCAGCAGCTTAGTGGCAGGGGCTGGCTACACCTTC. It codes for CASSLVAGAGYTF.

The chain combines TRBV25-1 with TRBJ2-2, with a tentative D call TRBD1 (6 bases). V was clipped by 7 bases and J by 3 bases, with 12 bases between them. Looked up from germline, CDR1 is MGHDK and CDR2 is SYGVNS. The CDR3 runs 14 residues. In DNA, the CDR3 is TGTGCCAGCAAGGGGGTCTCGGACACCGGGGAGCTGTTTTTT. Translation: CASKGVSDTGELFF.

This clone showed up just a few times. Here the CDR3 reads CASSHWAAYEQYF. Here the CDR3 DNA reads TGCGCCAGCAGTCATTGGGCAGCCTACGAGCAGTACTTC. The V gene is TRBV23-1, the J gene TRBJ2-7; D gene unclear. TRBV23-1 counts as an open reading frame of uncertain function. Deletions cut 3 bases from V and 2 bases from J, with 8 bases between. CDR3 length equals 13 residues.